These T cell receptor beta chains were read from a single sample in a study of shared clonotypes between healthy human individuals. The assay was immunoSEQ multiplex PCR, and TCRdb's table has in-frame clones only and misses some. The data show over 950,000 clones, about 80% seen once. Sequenced material: memory CD4+ T cells from PBMCs. Receptor source: a man younger than 30 in good health. Some clones in this sample may be carry-over from other donors' samples. CDR3s include the opening cysteine and the closing phenylalanine or tryptophan. The D gene is left open where the match is weak. Clone size is not always given. Where it is, it says once, few, many or a class for expanded clones.

d_call | clone_size | j_call | v_call | cdr3_nt | cdr3_aa
NA | NA | TRBJ2-1 | TRBV11-2 | TGTGCCAGCAGCTCCGTTAGCGGTAGACACAATGAGCAGTTCTTC | CASSSVSGRHNEQFF
TRBD2 | few | TRBJ2-7 | TRBV15 | TGTGCCACCAGCATAAGGGCGGGAGGCTCCTACGAGCAGTACTTC | CATSIRAGGSYEQYF
TRBD1 | NA | TRBJ2-5 | TRBV2 | TGTGCCAGCACTGGGGACAGGGGGGACCAAGAGACCCAGTACTTC | CASTGDRGDQETQYF
TRBD1 | NA | TRBJ1-2 | TRBV19 | TGTGCCAGTAGTATGGGACAGGGGGCGACTGGCTACACCTTC | CASSMGQGATGYTF
TRBD1 | NA | TRBJ2-3 | TRBV18 | TGTGCCAGCTCACCCCCGACAGGGTTGGTAGATACGCAGTATTTT | CASSPPTGLVDTQYF
NA | NA | TRBJ1-5 | TRBV9 | TGTGCCAGCAGCGGCGGGAACAAGTATCAGCCCCAGCATTTT | CASSGGNKYQPQHF
NA | NA | TRBJ2-2 | TRBV7-8 | TGTGCCAGCAGCCACCGACCGTTGGACCTCGCCGGGGAGCTGTTTTTT | CASSHRPLDLAGELFF
NA | NA | TRBJ2-7 | TRBV7-2 | TGTGCCAGCAGCCCAACCGTCGACAGCTCCTACGAGCAGTACTTC | CASSPTVDSSYEQYF
NA | NA | TRBJ2-3 | TRBV7-9 | TGTGCCAGCAGCCCCGGTCGGGGAGGCTCAGATACGCAGTATTTT | CASSPGRGGSDTQYF
TRBD1 | NA | TRBJ1-1 | TRBV7-2 | TGTGCCAGCAGCTTAGCGTTTGACAGGGCCACTGAAGCTTTCTTT | CASSLAFDRATEAFF
TRBD1 | NA | TRBJ1-6 | TRBV6-1 | TGTGCCAGCAGCTGGACAGGCCTCACGAATTCACCCCTCCACTTT | CASSWTGLTNSPLHF
NA | NA | TRBJ1-2 | TRBV7-9 | TGTGCCAGCACCGACGTGGGTGGCTACACCTTC | CASTDVGGYTF
NA | NA | TRBJ1-2 | TRBV4-3 | TGCGCCAGCAGCACCACAAGGGTCTTCGTTGGAGGCTACACCTTC | CASSTTRVFVGGYTF
NA | NA | TRBJ2-7 | TRBV30 | TGTGCCTGGAGTCCCCCCGGAGGACGTGCATTCTACGAGCAGTACTTC | CAWSPPGGRAFYEQYF
TRBD2 | NA | TRBJ2-5 | TRBV19 | TGTGCCAGTACGCCTAGCGGGAGCGAGACCCAGTACTTC | CASTPSGSETQYF
NA | NA | TRBJ1-5 | TRBV7-2 | TGTGCCAGCAGCTCCCCGCCGGGGAATCAGCCCCAGCATTTT | CASSSPPGNQPQHF
TRBD1 | NA | TRBJ2-3 | TRBV5-1 | TGCGCCAGCAGCTCGGCAGGAACAGGGGGCGATACGCAGTATTTT | CASSSAGTGGDTQYF
NA | NA | TRBJ2-7 | TRBV7-2 | TGTGCCAGCAGTCCTGGGGGTAATGGCGAGCAGTACTTC | CASSPGGNGEQYF
NA | NA | TRBJ2-7 | TRBV5-1 | TGCGCCAGCAGCTTGGGCGGGGAGAGCTCCTACGAGCAGTACTTC | CASSLGGESSYEQYF
TRBD2 | NA | TRBJ2-5 | TRBV5-6 | TGTGCCAGCAGCCCCGGACTAGCGGGAGGTGTCCAAGAGACCCAGTACTTC | CASSPGLAGGVQETQYF
NA | NA | TRBJ2-2 | TRBV7-2 | TGTGCCAGTCCCGAGGTCGACGCCCTGAACACCGGGGAGCTGTTTTTT | CASPEVDALNTGELFF
NA | few | TRBJ1-5 | TRBV28 | TGTGCCAGCAGTCAGGAGGGAAATCAGCCCCAGCATTTT | CASSQEGNQPQHF
NA | NA | TRBJ2-1 | TRBV11-1 | TGTGCCAGCAGCTTAGGTTCGGCACTTTACAATGAGCAGTTCTTC | CASSLGSALYNEQFF
NA | NA | TRBJ1-1 | TRBV19 | TGTGCCAGTAGTATAACGGCAAAGAACACTGAAGCTTTCTTT | CASSITAKNTEAFF
TRBD1 | NA | TRBJ2-7 | TRBV5-8 | TGTGCCAGCAGCTCCCGGGACAGGGTCCACGAGCAGTACTTC | CASSSRDRVHEQYF
TRBD1 | NA | TRBJ2-3 | TRBV7-2 | TGTGCCAGCAGCTACTACAGGGGGACCACAGATACGCAGTATTTT | CASSYYRGTTDTQYF
NA | few | TRBJ1-4 | TRBV9 | TGTGCCAGCAGTTCTCACCATAATGAAAAACTGTTTTTT | CASSSHHNEKLFF
NA | NA | TRBJ2-7 | TRBV5-8 | TGTGCCAGCAGTTTCAATGGGGGAAATACCTACGAGCAGTACTTC | CASSFNGGNTYEQYF
NA | NA | TRBJ2-7 | TRBV11-2 | TGTGCCAGCATGACCGGAGGGGGCGACGAGCAGTACTTC | CASMTGGGDEQYF
NA | NA | TRBJ2-7 | TRBV7-2 | TGTGCCAGCAGCTTAGACGGGAGACTATACGAGCAGTACTTC | CASSLDGRLYEQYF
TRBD1 | NA | TRBJ1-5 | TRBV28 | TGTGCCAGCAGTCCCTCTGGGCAGGGGGAGGGTCAGCCCCAGCATTTT | CASSPSGQGEGQPQHF
NA | NA | TRBJ2-5 | TRBV5-1 | TGCGCCAGCAGCTACCCCCCCCGGACAAGCCAAGAGACCCAGTACTTC | CASSYPPRTSQETQYF
TRBD2 | NA | TRBJ2-1 | TRBV5-1 | TGCGCCAGCAGTAGCGGGGGTTACAATGAGCAGTTCTTC | CASSSGGYNEQFF
NA | NA | TRBJ2-7 | TRBV6-1 | TGTGCCAGCAGGTCAGGCTCCTACGAGCAGTACTTC | CASRSGSYEQYF
NA | NA | TRBJ2-7 | TRBV19 | TGTGCCAGTTCCCTCTGGGGCCACGAGCAGTACTTC | CASSLWGHEQYF
NA | NA | TRBJ2-7 | TRBV5-4 | TGTGCCAGCAGCTGGGGCCCCGGGATGGAGCAGTACTTC | CASSWGPGMEQYF
NA | NA | TRBJ2-4 | TRBV5-1 | TGCGCCAGCAGCCCAACTGACCCAGCGCGACTAGCCAAAAACATTCAGTACTTC | CASSPTDPARLAKNIQYF
NA | NA | TRBJ1-5 | TRBV5-5 | TGTGCCAGCAGCTTGGAGGGGACGAGCAATCAGCCCCAGCATTTT | CASSLEGTSNQPQHF
TRBD1 | NA | TRBJ1-5 | TRBV6-5 | TGTGCCAGCAGTTCCGGACAGGGGGATAGCAATCAGCCCCAGCATTTT | CASSSGQGDSNQPQHF
NA | NA | TRBJ2-1 | TRBV11-2 | TGTGCCAGCAGCTTCGAAGACAGCTACAATGAGCAGTTCTTC | CASSFEDSYNEQFF
TRBD1 | NA | TRBJ2-7 | TRBV28 | TGTGCCAGCAGTTTGCGGACAGGGTTCCACGAGCAGTACTTC | CASSLRTGFHEQYF
NA | few | TRBJ1-1 | TRBV29-1 | TGCAGCGTTTTTTCTGGGGAAACTGAAGCTTTCTTT | CSVFSGETEAFF
TRBD2 | NA | TRBJ2-5 | TRBV30 | TGTGCCTGGAGTGGTCGCCTAGCGGGAGTGAAAGAGACCCAGTACTTC | CAWSGRLAGVKETQYF
NA | NA | TRBJ1-5 | TRBV28 | TGTGCCACCCGAGGCCCAAATCAGCCCCAGCATTTT | CATRGPNQPQHF
NA | once | TRBJ1-2 | TRBV1 | TGCACCAGCAGCCAAGATAGGGCAGCTTCTAACTATGGCTACACCTTC | CTSSQDRAASNYGYTF
NA | NA | TRBJ2-1 | TRBV20-1 | TGCAGTGCTAGTCCTGGCTTTGAGCAGTTCTTC | CSASPGFEQFF
NA | NA | TRBJ2-4 | TRBV18 | TGTGCCAGCTCACCACAGAGATCCAAAAACATTCAGTACTTC | CASSPQRSKNIQYF
NA | NA | TRBJ2-1 | TRBV7-3 | TGTGCCAGCAGCCCATCTGTACGGGCCACACAGTTCTTC | CASSPSVRATQFF
NA | NA | TRBJ1-4 | TRBV28 | TGTGCCAGCAATCTGATCGGGCAGGGAGGAGAAAAACTGTTTTTT | CASNLIGQGGEKLFF
NA | NA | TRBJ1-2 | TRBV4-1 | TGCGCCAGCAGCCACCCCCCACAGGGAGAAGGCTACACCTTC | CASSHPPQGEGYTF
TRBD1 | NA | TRBJ2-2 | TRBV28 | TGTGCCAGCAGTTCAACCGGGACAGGGAAAACTGCGGAGCTGTTTTTT | CASSSTGTGKTAELFF
TRBD1 | NA | TRBJ2-1 | TRBV5-6 | TGTGCCAGCAGCCCCGGACAGGGACGAGATGAGCAGTTCTTC | CASSPGQGRDEQFF
NA | NA | TRBJ1-1 | TRBV7-9 | TGTGCCAGCAGCCCCGCGTGGGGACTTACTGAAGCTTTCTTT | CASSPAWGLTEAFF
NA | NA | TRBJ1-2 | TRBV2 | TGTGCCAGCGGGACCCTTCTGGTGCATGGCTACACCTTC | CASGTLLVHGYTF
TRBD1 | NA | TRBJ2-2 | TRBV5-4 | TGTGCCAGCAGCTTGCCCAGGGGGCAAAGCACCGGGGAGCTGTTTTTT | CASSLPRGQSTGELFF
TRBD1 | NA | TRBJ1-1 | TRBV6-1 | TGTGCCAGCGCGTGGGACAGGGTATTGAGCACTGAAGCTTTCTTT | CASAWDRVLSTEAFF
TRBD2 | NA | TRBJ2-6 | TRBV15 | TGTGCCACCAGCAGAGCCTCGGGGGGTAGCTCTGGGGCCAACGTCCTGACTTTC | CATSRASGGSSGANVLTF
NA | few | TRBJ1-5 | TRBV6-5 | TGTGCCAGCAGTTACTCGACAGGCTATAGCAATCAGCCCCAGCATTTT | CASSYSTGYSNQPQHF
NA | NA | TRBJ2-3 | TRBV2 | TGTGCCAGCAGCGAAAGGTCGGATACGCAGTATTTT | CASSERSDTQYF
NA | NA | TRBJ2-7 | TRBV15 | TGTGCCACCAGCAGGGTATCGGCAGGCCCCGGAAGGGAGCAGTACTTC | CATSRVSAGPGREQYF